This paragraph covers one T cell receptor beta chain sequence. Germline-derived CDR1 and CDR2 are SGHTA and FQGNSA. The CDR3 is 14 residues long. Between the trimmed V and J ends, which lost 5 bases and 4 bases, there was a span of 12 bases. Seattle cases were enrolled at active infection and followed longitudinally. These data come from a study of blood T cell repertoires in COVID-19. Turning to the study itself: T cells, B-cell-depleted T cells, or PBMCs supplied cDNA or gDNA.

TCRdb's table, derived via immunoSEQ multiplex PCR, lists solely in-frame clones and lacks some. The sample includes 85,000 to 100,000 clones, around nine tenths of them seen just once. What was sequenced was peripheral blood. This TCR came from a woman in her sixties with COVID-19, enrolled during active disease. The chain couples TRBV7-2 to TRBJ2-1, with a possible D match to TRBD2 (6 bases). CDR3: CASSPGTGYNEQFF. The CDR3, as DNA: TGTGCCAGCAGCCCCGGGACTGGGTACAATGAGCAGTTCTTC.